The 26 T cell receptor beta chains given below trace back to one sample, sequenced in a study of T cell clonality in common variable immunodeficiency. Findings and limits, study-wide: Reportedly, TCR beta sequences from common variable immunodeficiency showed fewer deletions and N-nucleotide insertions.

Sequencing was performed with immunoSEQ multiplex PCR; in TCRdb, only in-frame clones are kept and a portion is missing. Altogether under 40,000 clones were found in the sample, and no singletons occur. Their antigens remain unidentified. Sequenced material: peripheral blood mononuclear cells. The receptors originated from a human donor with common variable immunodeficiency.

This clone was seen a few times. The observed sequence ends 3 residues before the CDR3 terminus, with the missing tail filled in from the germline J gene. This chain connects TRBV7-2 to TRBJ2-3, with TRBD2 matching over 12 bases. V gave up 2 bases and J gave up 3 bases; unmatched junction bases: 0. The germline V gene encodes CDR1 SGHTA and CDR2 FQGNSA. This CDR3 has 15 residues. The covered CDR3 bases are TGTGCCAGCAGCTTACTAGCGGGGGGGACAGATACG. It encodes CASSLLAGGTDT. The CDR3 reads in full as CASSLLAGGTDTQYF.

This clone appeared a few times. The read falls 3 residues short of the CDR3 end, and the missing part is taken from the germline J gene. The rearrangement uses TRBV7-6 and TRBJ2-2; D might be TRBD1 or TRBD2, each matching 5 bases. The germline V and J ends were trimmed by 8 bases and 6 bases, with 13 bases remaining between them. Germline values: CDR1 SGHVS, CDR2 FNYEAQ. The CDR3 has 13 amino acids. This chain's CDR3 is CASSSRGAGELFF. The sequenced part of the CDR3 DNA is TGTGCCAGCTCGTCTAGAGGGGCCGGGGAG.

This clone was seen only a few times. The CDR3 is CASTLRQGPYSGYTF. CDR3 DNA, as far as it was read: TGTGCCAGCACCCTGAGACAGGGTCCCTATAGTGGC. V and J are TRBV7-8 and TRBJ1-2, with TRBD1 matching 7 bases. The read ends 3 residues shy of where the CDR3 ends; the end is completed using the germline J gene. V dropped 7 bases and J dropped 7; count of bases not matched to a gene: 15. CDR1 is SGHVS, CDR2 FQNEAQ, per germline. This CDR3 has 15 amino acids.

This clone was detected many times. The read falls 3 residues short of the CDR3 end, and the missing part is taken from the germline J gene. This rearrangement joins TRBV5-5 to TRBJ1-5, with TRBD1 as a possible D gene (5 bases). Trimming stripped 2 bases from V and 2 bases from J, with 11 bases between. Germline CDR1 is SGHKS and CDR2 is YYEKEE (reference sequence). This CDR3 region has 15 residues. The CDR3 DNA, read in part, is TGTGCCAGCAGCTTCAGGGACTACGGCAATCAGCCC. Translation gives CASSFRDYGNQP. The entire CDR3 is CASSFRDYGNQPQHF.

This clone came up a few times. The read ends 3 residues before the CDR3 terminus; that terminus is restored from the germline J gene. The chain couples TRBV19 to TRBJ2-3, with 8 positions matching TRBD2. V shed 5 bases and J 2 bases; nucleotides not matched to a gene: 9. Germline V gives CDR1 LNHDA, CDR2 SQIVND (reference sequence). The CDR3 has 16 residues. The CDR3 loop reads CASSDSGEGYTDTQYF. Partial CDR3 DNA: TGTGCCAGTAGTGATAGCGGGGAAGGGTACACAGATACG.

At least ten counts were recorded for this clone. The CDR3 end falls 3 residues outside the read, so it is completed with the germline J gene. The chain combines TRBV29-1 with TRBJ1-2, with D possibly being TRBD1 (5 bases). From germline, CDR1 is SQVTM and CDR2 ANQGSEA. V dropped 0 bases and J dropped 1 base, with 9 bases sitting between them. The CDR3 runs 14 residues. The CDR3 DNA, read in part, is TGCAGCGTTGAAGATCCGGGGGATAACTATGGC. This sequence encodes CSVEDPGDNYG. The whole CDR3 sequence reads CSVEDPGDNYGYTF.

For this clone: The sequence runs out 3 residues before the end of the CDR3; the remainder is reconstructed from the germline J gene. The rearrangement joins TRBV2 to TRBJ1-5; possibly TRBD1 for D (5 bases). Germline assignment: CDR1 SNHLY and CDR2 FYNNEI. The CDR3 extends over 15 amino acids. V dropped 6 bases and J dropped 2 bases, with 14 bases sitting between them. CDR3 bases read: TGTGCCAGCAGCCAAGACGCGGGGGGCAATCAGCCC. Translating gives CASSQDAGGNQP. The whole CDR3 is CASSQDAGGNQPQHF.

As for this clone: The CDR3 is cut off 3 residues early in the read; its end comes from the germline J gene. The V call is TRBV19, the J call TRBJ2-3; 15 bases map to TRBD2. The germline CDR1 and CDR2 sequences are LNHDA and SQIVND (reference sequence). The CDR3 has 18 amino acids. The sequenced CDR3 bases are TGTGCCAGTAGTATAGATTACTGGACTAGCGGGGGGGGGAGGGCG. This encodes CASSIDYWTSGGGRA. The entire CDR3 sequence reads CASSIDYWTSGGGRAQYF.

The table lists this clone with a few counts. The CDR3 extends 3 residues past the end of the read, so its final part is completed from the germline J gene. The chain joins TRBV7-2 to TRBJ1-2; maybe TRBD1 (5 bases). CDR1 SGHTA and CDR2 FQGNSA come from the germline V gene. The CDR3 covers 15 residues. The CDR3 sequence: CASSQTVGGGYGYTF. Incomplete CDR3 DNA: TGTGCCAGCAGTCAAACGGTCGGGGGAGGTTACGGC.

This clone was recorded a few times. The read terminates 3 residues before the CDR3 end, so the remaining end is supplied by the germline J gene. V and J are TRBV20-1 and TRBJ1-5; perhaps TRBD1 as D (6 bases). Germline V gene lookup returns CDR1 DFQATT and CDR2 SNEGSKA (reference sequence). This CDR3 has 15 residues. Trimming took off 6 bases at V and 0 bases at J, with 15 bases between the two ends. The sequenced CDR3 bases are TGCAGTGCCGGTGGAGGACAGAATAGCAATCAGCCC. This gives the protein CSAGGGQNSNQP. The full CDR3 protein is CSAGGGQNSNQPQHF.

About this clone itself: With the read ending 3 residues before the CDR3 end, the germline J gene is used to fill in that end. The chain employs TRBV6-1 and TRBJ2-7, with 8 bases fitting TRBD1. This CDR3 has 14 amino acids. The trim removed 0 bases at V and 5 bases at J, leaving 3 bases unmatched. The germline V gene encodes CDR1 MNHNS and CDR2 SASEGT. CDR3 region: CASSEAHRGNEQYF. The sequenced part of the CDR3 DNA is TGTGCCAGCAGTGAAGCGCACAGGGGGAACGAG.

Concerning this clone itself: The CDR3 extends 3 residues past the end of the read, so its final part is completed from the germline J gene. V usage is TRBV2 and J usage is TRBJ1-4; TRBD1 agrees at 7 bases. The CDR3 loop spans 13 amino acids. Looked up from germline, CDR1 is SNHLY and CDR2 is FYNNEI. J was trimmed by 6 bases and V by 6 bases; bases with no gene match: 4. The CDR3 region is CASRQGRDEKLFF. The CDR3 DNA, read in part, is TGTGCCAGCAGACAGGGGCGGGATGAAAAA. The complete variable domain, with remaining parts taken from reference TRBV2 and TRBJ1-4, reads EPEVTQTPSHQVTQMGQEVILRCVPISNHLYFYWYRQILGQKVEFLVSFYNNEISEKSEIFDDQFSVERPDGSNFTLKIRSTKLEDSAMYFCASRQGRDEKLFFGSGTQLSVL.

For this clone: The read finishes 3 residues shy of the CDR3 end, and the germline J gene is used to complete it. The chain links TRBV11-2 to TRBJ2-7, with unresolved D. V dropped 1 base and J dropped 1 base, with 8 bases sitting between them. Germline values: CDR1 SGHAT, CDR2 FQNNGV. CDR3 length equals 14 residues. CDR3 in amino acids: CASSLVATSYEQYF. CDR3 DNA (partial): TGTGCCAGCAGCTTAGTCGCGACATCCTACGAG.

This clone was counted ten times or more. The DNA ends 3 residues before the CDR3 does, and the rest of the CDR3 is filled in from the germline J gene. This chain joins TRBV19 and TRBJ1-2; D is undetermined. CDR1 and CDR2 from the germline V gene are LNHDA and SQIVND (reference sequence). V was cut by 8 bases and J by 6 bases, with 22 bases left in between. This CDR3 has 15 amino acids. The CDR3 sequence is CASSKDSYGVDGYTF. Incomplete CDR3 DNA: TGTGCCAGTTCAAAGGACTCCTACGGAGTCGATGGC.

There are a few counts of this clone. The CDR3 is cut off 3 residues early in the read; its end comes from the germline J gene. J is TRBJ1-6 and V is TRBV7-6, with 10 bases identical to TRBD1. This CDR3 region has 17 residues. Germline V gene lookup returns CDR1 SGHVS and CDR2 FNYEAQ. V lost 0 bases, J lost 5 bases, and 4 bases stayed unmatched. The part of the CDR3 DNA that was read is TGTGCCAGCAGCTTAGCGCTGGGACAGGGGAATAATTCACCC. Translated: CASSLALGQGNNSP. From start to end, the CDR3 is CASSLALGQGNNSPLHF.

On this clone itself: The read terminates 3 residues ahead of where the CDR3 ends, so the germline J gene completes it. The chain combines TRBV7-2 with TRBJ1-6; D possibly corresponds to TRBD1 (6 bases). CDR1 SGHTA and CDR2 FQGNSA come from the germline V gene. The V end lost 3 bases, the J end lost 5 bases, and 11 bases lay between the germline ends. This CDR3 is built from 15 residues. The sequenced CDR3 bases are TGTGCCAGCAGCTTTTGGACAGACGATAATTCACCC. Encoded protein: CASSFWTDDNSP. From start to end, the CDR3 is CASSFWTDDNSPLHF.

This clone turned up a few times. The read terminates 3 residues ahead of where the CDR3 ends, so the germline J gene completes it. This chain links TRBV11-2 with TRBJ2-5, with D possibly matching TRBD2 (6 bases). CDR3 length equals 12 residues. Germline CDR1 reads SGHAT; CDR2 reads FQNNGV. V lost 5 bases, J lost 5 bases, and 9 bases lay in between. The CDR3 reads CASSKGRETQYF. The sequenced CDR3 bases are TGTGCCAGCAGCAAGGGGAGGGAGACC.

For this clone: The CDR3 end is not reached by the read, which stops 3 residues before it; the germline J gene fills it in. The genes are TRBV7-3 and TRBJ2-1; 11 positions match TRBD2. CDR3 length: 16 residues. Germline V gene lookup returns CDR1 SGHTA and CDR2 FQGTGA. After removal of 0 bases from V and 6 bases from J, the junction contained 4 bases not matched to a gene. The covered CDR3 bases are TGTGCCAGCAGCTTAACGACTAGCGGGGTCCTCAATGAG. This translates into CASSLTTSGVLNE. The complete CDR3 protein is CASSLTTSGVLNEQFF.

As for this clone: The sequenced fragment ends 3 residues before the CDR3 boundary, so the rest is inferred from the germline J gene. The chain couples TRBV6-2 or TRBV6-3 to TRBJ2-1; TRBD1 matches at 9 bases. CDR3 length: 16 amino acids. The germline V gene has CDR1 MNHEY and CDR2 SVGEGT. V shed 7 bases and J 6 bases; nucleotides not matched to a gene: 13. Incomplete CDR3 DNA: TGTGCCAGCACCCGCACCGGGACAGGGAGTTTCAATGAG. This sequence encodes CASTRTGTGSFNE. The entire CDR3 protein reads CASTRTGTGSFNEQFF.

This clone was picked up many times. The CDR3 is cut off 3 residues early in the read; its end comes from the germline J gene. V is TRBV5-1 and J is TRBJ1-2; tentative D call: TRBD1 (6 bases). This CDR3 comprises 15 residues. Looked up from germline, CDR1 is SGHRS and CDR2 is YFSETQ. V lost 4 bases, J lost 7 bases, and 20 bases lay in between. The sequenced CDR3 bases are TGCGCCAGCAGCGCGGGGGGGGCGCAGGGAGGTGGC. Its translation: CASSAGGAQGGG. Given in full, the CDR3 is CASSAGGAQGGGYTF. The variable domain in full, with the rest retrieved from reference TRBV5-1 and TRBJ1-2, is KAGVTQTPRYLIKTRGQQVTLSCSPISGHRSVSWYQQTPGQGLQFLFEYFSETQRNKGNFPGRFSGRQFSNSRSEMNVSTLELGDSALYLCASSAGGAQGGGYTFGSGTRLTVV.

This clone was counted many times. The read terminates 3 residues before the CDR3 end, so the remaining end is supplied by the germline J gene. V gene TRBV7-9 combines with J gene TRBJ1-4; 7 nucleotides agree with TRBD1. The CDR3 is 14 residues long. The trim removed 4 bases at V and 5 bases at J, leaving 4 bases unmatched. Germline CDR1 reads SEHNR; CDR2 reads FQNEAQ (reference sequence). Incomplete CDR3 DNA: TGTGCCAGCAGCTCCGACAGGGAGAATGAAAAA. This encodes CASSSDRENEK. The full CDR3 reads CASSSDRENEKLFF.

For this clone: Read sequence stops 3 residues before the CDR3 end, and the germline J gene provides the missing end. The chain joins TRBV20-1 to TRBJ1-5, with 10 bases aligning to TRBD1. This CDR3 is 14 amino acids long. With 5 bases clipped from V and 2 bases from J, the junction kept 3 bases outside the gene matches. Germline CDR1 is DFQATT and CDR2 is SNEGSKA (reference sequence). The covered CDR3 bases are TGCAGTGCTTGGGACAGGGGCGGCAATCAGCCC. Amino acid sequence: CSAWDRGGNQP. The entire CDR3 reads CSAWDRGGNQPQHF.

Only a few counts were recorded for this clone. From the germline J gene comes the end of the CDR3, since the read stops 3 residues before it. The rearrangement joins TRBV6-2 or TRBV6-3 to TRBJ2-7, with TRBD1 matching 8 bases. Germline values: CDR1 MNHEY, CDR2 SVGEGT. CDR3 size: 16 residues. The junction had 15 bases not matched to a gene; V was cut back by 8 bases and J by 3 bases. The covered CDR3 bases are TGTGCCAGCTTTTCTCACCCCGGACAGGGTTTCTACGAG. It yields the protein CASFSHPGQGFYE. The full CDR3 protein reads CASFSHPGQGFYEQYF.

This clone has a handful of counts. The read falls 3 residues short of the CDR3 end, and the missing part is taken from the germline J gene. The chain is built from TRBV7-3 and TRBJ1-2; TRBD1 matches 9 bases. The CDR3 loop spans 12 amino acids. The germline CDR1 and CDR2 sequences are SGHTA and FQGTGA. CDR3 amino acids: CASSGTGSSYTF. The sequenced CDR3 bases are TGTGCCAGCAGCGGGACAGGGTCCAGC.

With regard to this clone: The CDR3 end is not reached by the read, which stops 3 residues before it; the germline J gene fills it in. The V call is TRBV7-3, the J call TRBJ2-7; D not certain. Germline V lookup: CDR1 SGHTA, CDR2 FQGTGA. V lost 0 bases and J lost 5, with 8 bases in between. The CDR3 is made up of 13 amino acids. The sequenced CDR3 bases are TGTGCCAGCAGCTTAACTGTTCAGAACGAG. Residues: CASSLTVQNE. The whole CDR3 is CASSLTVQNEQYF.

Worth noting for this clone: The CDR3 end is not reached by the read, which stops 3 residues before it; the germline J gene fills it in. The rearrangement links TRBV7-9 to TRBJ1-1, with D perhaps matching TRBD1 (5 bases). CDR3 size: 12 residues. Germline V gene sequence: CDR1 SEHNR, CDR2 FQNEAQ (reference sequence). The V end was cut by 4 bases, the J end by 4 bases, with 7 bases between. The sequenced part of the CDR3 DNA is TGTGCCAGCAGCTCGGGGGGCACTGAA. Translation: CASSSGGTE. The whole CDR3 reads CASSSGGTEAFF. Full variable domain (missing parts from reference TRBV7-9 and TRBJ1-1): DTGVSQNPRHKITKRGQNVTFRCDPISEHNRLYWYRQTLGQGPEFLTYFQNEAQLEKSRLLSDRFSAERPKGSFSTLEIQRTEQGDSAMYLCASSSGGTEAFFGQGTRLTVV.